The 23 T cell receptor beta chains presented below share a single source sample, sequenced in a study of shared clonotypes between healthy human individuals. Naive CD8 cells, CD45RO-negative and positively selected for CCR7, excluded terminally differentiated effector memory CD45RA+ cells. Repertoires were generated with immunoSEQ multiplex PCR, while TCRdb's copy carries only in-frame clones and drops some. The sample gives about 2.1 million clones, about 93% of which show up once; over 1.5% is in the top ten. Sequencing was performed on naive CD8+ T cells from PBMCs. The receptors were sampled from a man between 18 and 35 years old in good health. Some clones in this sample may be carry-over from other donors' samples.

V is TRBV7-2 and J is TRBJ2-7, with D perhaps TRBD1 (6 bases). CDR1 SGHTA and CDR2 FQGNSA come from the germline V gene. The CDR3 runs to 13 residues. V lost 9 bases to trimming and J lost 3 bases, with 15 bases between them. Here the CDR3 DNA reads TGTGCCAGAGACCCAGGGGCGAACTACGAGCAGTACTTC. Translated, it gives CARDPGANYEQYF. The whole variable domain, remainder taken from reference TRBV7-2 and TRBJ2-7, is GAGVSQSPSNKVTEKGKDVELRCDPISGHTALYWYRQSLGQGLEFLIYFQGNSAPDKSGLPSDRFSAERTGGSVSTLTIQRTQQEDSAVYLCARDPGANYEQYFGPGTRLTVT.

CDR3 amino acids: CSAGGLIAYEQYF. CDR3 nucleotide sequence: TGCAGCGCCGGGGGCCTCATAGCCTACGAGCAGTACTTC. V gene TRBV29-1 combines with J gene TRBJ2-7; D is possibly TRBD1 or TRBD2 (6 bases each). Germline-derived CDR1 and CDR2 are SQVTM and ANQGSEA. This CDR3 spans 13 amino acids. V lost 7 bases to trimming and J lost 2 bases, with 15 bases between them.

This clone was seen only once. V and J are TRBV7-9 and TRBJ2-1; D unresolved. The CDR3 sequence is 14 residues long. V gave up 5 bases and J gave up 8 bases, with 16 bases separating them. CDR1 SEHNR and CDR2 FQNEAQ come from the germline V gene (reference sequence). The CDR3 nucleotides read TGTGCCAGCAGCCAAGTGGCAGTTTTGGATGAGCAGTTCTTC. Its translation: CASSQVAVLDEQFF. The full variable domain, with the rest looked up from reference TRBV7-9 and TRBJ2-1, is DTGVSQNPRHKITKRGQNVTFRCDPISEHNRLYWYRQTLGQGPEFLTYFQNEAQLEKSRLLSDRFSAERPKGSFSTLEIQRTEQGDSAMYLCASSQVAVLDEQFFGPGTRLTVL.

In regard to this clone: The same CDR3 is also encoded by other DNA sequences in this sample. V is TRBV7-6 and J is TRBJ2-7; D is ambiguous. V lost 1 base and J 1 base, leaving 5 bases between the germline ends. The CDR3 covers 13 residues. Germline CDR1 and CDR2: SGHVS and FNYEAQ. In nucleotides, the CDR3 is TGTGCCAGCAGCTTAGGAATGTCCTACGAGCAGTACTTC. It yields the protein CASSLGMSYEQYF.

The J gene is TRBJ2-7, the V gene TRBV5-1, with D perhaps matching TRBD2 (6 bases). Looked up from germline, CDR1 is SGHRS and CDR2 is YFSETQ. CDR3 length: 11 amino acids. Trimming left V 0 bases short and J 12 bases short, with 10 bases between. The CDR3 region is CASSLGREWYF. The DNA of the CDR3 is TGCGCCAGCAGCTTGGGGCGGGAATGGTACTTC.

The rearrangement uses TRBV25-1 and TRBJ1-2; 9 bases match TRBD1. The V gene end was trimmed by 4 bases and the J gene end by 4 bases; junction bases not matched to a gene: 7. Per the germline V gene, CDR1 is MGHDK and CDR2 is SYGVNS. The CDR3 is 15 residues long. The CDR3 DNA reads TGTGCCAGCAGTGGATGGACAGGGGAAAGCTATGGCTACACCTTC. This sequence encodes CASSGWTGESYGYTF.

The J gene is TRBJ2-3, the V gene TRBV2; 14 nucleotides line up with TRBD2. CDR3 length equals 18 residues. The ends lost 0 bases at V and 3 bases at J; junction bases unmatched: 5. The germline V gene has CDR1 SNHLY and CDR2 FYNNEI. The CDR3 region is CASSEALTSGRVTDTQYF. DNA of the CDR3: TGTGCCAGCAGTGAAGCGCTGACTAGCGGGAGGGTGACAGATACGCAGTATTTT.

This clone showed up just once. J is TRBJ2-3 and V is TRBV4-1; D remains ambiguous. V was shortened by 2 bases and J by 3 bases, with 9 bases between the two germline ends. The V gene's germline CDR1 is MGHRA and CDR2 YSYEKL. This CDR3 region has 14 residues. The CDR3 sequence: CASSQIQTTDTQYF. The CDR3 coding sequence is TGCGCCAGCAGCCAAATTCAGACTACAGATACGCAGTATTTT.

This chain links TRBV4-1 with TRBJ2-7; a possible D gene is TRBD1 (5 bases). The CDR3 has 15 residues. Germline lookup yields CDR1 MGHRA and CDR2 YSYEKL. Trimming left V 4 bases short and J 0 bases short, with 13 bases between. CDR3 sequence: CASSPYQGASYEQYF. Here the CDR3 DNA reads TGCGCCAGCAGCCCTTATCAGGGCGCCTCCTACGAGCAGTACTTC.

The chain is built from TRBV29-1 and TRBJ2-7, with 8 bases aligning to TRBD2. The CDR3 is 16 amino acids. Germline CDR1 is SQVTM and CDR2 is ANQGSEA. The junction had 13 bases not matched to a gene; V was cut back by 1 base and J by 5 bases. The CDR3 sequence is CSVEGLGSGSNNEQYF. CDR3 nucleotide sequence: TGCAGCGTTGAAGGGTTGGGGAGCGGGAGCAACAACGAGCAGTACTTC.

The genes are TRBV30 and TRBJ1-4; D is possibly TRBD1 (6 bases). Germline-derived CDR1 and CDR2 are GTSNPN and SVGIG (reference sequence). With 0 bases removed from V and 5 bases from J, the gap between germline ends came to 10 bases. The CDR3 loop spans 14 amino acids. The CDR3 sequence: CAWSVMGGNEKLFF. The CDR3 DNA reads as TGTGCCTGGAGTGTAATGGGGGGCAATGAAAAACTGTTTTTT.

This chain joins TRBV25-1 and TRBJ2-1; 10 bases are a match to TRBD2. The trim removed 4 bases at V and 3 bases at J, leaving 9 bases unmatched. Germline V gives CDR1 MGHDK, CDR2 SYGVNS. The CDR3 sequence is 17 residues long. The CDR3 loop is CASSGTSGTGLYNEQFF. DNA for the CDR3: TGTGCCAGCAGTGGAACTAGCGGGACTGGACTCTACAATGAGCAGTTCTTC.

This rearrangement joins TRBV4-1 to TRBJ1-2, with D maybe TRBD1 (6 bases). Looked up from germline, CDR1 is MGHRA and CDR2 is YSYEKL. Trimming removed 2 bases from V and 6 bases from J, with 13 bases in between. CDR3 length: 14 residues. CDR3 coding DNA: TGCGCCAGCAGCCAATCAGGGGTATTAGATGGCTACACCTTC. Its protein product is CASSQSGVLDGYTF.

The J gene is TRBJ2-7, the V gene TRBV7-9; D perhaps matches TRBD1 (7 bases). V shed 4 bases and J shed 1 base, with 14 bases lying between them. Germline-derived CDR1 and CDR2 are SEHNR and FQNEAQ (reference sequence). The CDR3 contains 15 residues. CDR3 DNA: TGTGCCAGCAGCTCCATGTCAGGGGGGTCCTACGAGCAGTACTTC. This codes for CASSSMSGGSYEQYF.

The V and J genes are TRBV7-8 and TRBJ2-1; the D call may be TRBD1 or TRBD2 (5 bases each). The CDR3 runs to 15 residues. V lost 5 bases and J 4 bases, leaving 15 bases between the germline ends. In germline, CDR1 is SGHVS, CDR2 FQNEAQ. The CDR3 spells CASSPRDQPYNEQFF. For the CDR3, the DNA is TGTGCCAGCAGCCCTCGGGACCAGCCATACAATGAGCAGTTCTTC.

The chain employs TRBV11-2 and TRBJ2-7; perhaps TRBD2 as D (6 bases). Germline CDR1 SGHAT, CDR2 FQNNGV. This CDR3 contains 15 residues. Trimming took 4 bases from V and 3 from J, leaving 16 bases between them. The CDR3 sequence: CASSWDLAFGYEQYF. The CDR3 nucleotides are TGTGCCAGCAGCTGGGACTTGGCCTTTGGCTACGAGCAGTACTTC.

The chain couples TRBV7-3 to TRBJ2-2; D perhaps matches TRBD2 (6 bases). V lost 4 bases and J lost 1, with 16 bases in between. The germline V gene encodes CDR1 SGHTA and CDR2 FQGTGA. The CDR3 spans 17 residues. This CDR3 is CASSSSLRGENTGELFF. The CDR3 DNA reads TGTGCCAGCAGCTCCTCTCTCCGCGGGGAGAACACCGGGGAGCTGTTTTTT.

The chain uses TRBV5-4 and TRBJ1-2, with TRBD1 matching over 12 bases. CDR3 length: 17 residues. From germline, CDR1 is SGHNT and CDR2 YYREEE (reference sequence). Trimming removed 0 bases from V and 6 bases from J; junction bases left unmatched: 9. The CDR3 bases are TGTGCCAGCAGCTTGGAGGGACAGGGGGCTTTCTTTGATGGCTACACCTTC. Amino acid sequence: CASSLEGQGAFFDGYTF.

The V gene is TRBV9, the J gene TRBJ2-1; D tentatively fits TRBD1 or TRBD2 (5 bases each). V lost 0 bases to trimming and J lost 5 bases, with 18 bases between them. From germline, CDR1 is SGDLS and CDR2 YYNGEE. This CDR3 is 17 amino acids long. Here the CDR3 reads CASSVDRGTRNHNEQFF. The CDR3, as DNA: TGTGCCAGCAGCGTAGATCGGGGCACCCGAAACCACAATGAGCAGTTCTTC.

The V call is TRBV28, the J call TRBJ2-3; TRBD2 is a possible D gene (6 bases). CDR3 length: 15 amino acids. Germline V lookup: CDR1 MDHEN, CDR2 SYDVKM. The germline V and J ends were trimmed by 7 bases and 4 bases, with 18 bases remaining between them. CDR3 loop: CASTLETSRADTQYF. DNA of the CDR3: TGTGCCAGCACCTTAGAGACTAGTCGAGCAGATACGCAGTATTTT.

V gene TRBV9 combines with J gene TRBJ2-6, with D perhaps assigned TRBD1 or TRBD2 (5 bases each). The CDR3 runs 16 residues. Trimming shortened V by 0 bases and J by 1 base, and 8 bases separated the two germline ends. Germline V gives CDR1 SGDLS, CDR2 YYNGEE. The CDR3 spells CASSVGWGSGANVLTF. Written as DNA, the CDR3 is TGTGCCAGCAGCGTAGGGTGGGGGTCTGGGGCCAACGTCCTGACTTTC.

The rearrangement uses TRBV4-3 and TRBJ1-1; TRBD1 matches 7 bases. The V and J ends lost 2 bases and 5 bases, in that order; junction bases with no gene match: 5. CDR1 is LGHNA, CDR2 YSLEER, per germline. The CDR3 has 14 amino acids. The CDR3 loop is CASSQHRGWTEAFF. CDR3 DNA sequence: TGCGCCAGCAGCCAACACAGGGGCTGGACTGAAGCTTTCTTT.

V is TRBV7-3 and J is TRBJ2-7, with D possibly matching TRBD1 (5 bases). V was trimmed by 5 bases and J by 5 bases, leaving 13 bases between them. The V gene's germline CDR1 is SGHTA and CDR2 FQGTGA. The CDR3 totals 13 residues. CDR3 DNA: TGTGCCAGCAGCCTCAATTGGGGCCACGAGCAGTACTTC. This gives the protein CASSLNWGHEQYF.